These 23 T cell receptor beta chains originate from one sample sequenced in a study of CD8 T cells in Susac syndrome (dated by TCRdb to between 2018 and 2020). Library preparation was by the immunoSEQ multiplex PCR assay. RNA was extracted using the RNeasy kit, and about 0.45 to 1 ug of the RNA was reverse transcribed with random hexamers. TCRdb trimmed the raw reads at Q25, called clones with MiXCR and kept productive beta chains. Under each unique CDR3 protein, matching rows form one entry showing the most common genes and DNA. This sample is represented by 210,000 or so distinct CDR3 sequences; roughly nine tenths of them were singletons. The ten top clones hold around 0.13% of the sample. The sequenced sample consisted of CD8+ T cells from PBMCs. Source of these receptors: a human donor with multiple sclerosis.

The chain recombines TRBV15 with TRBJ2-7, with D unresolved. V was shortened by 2 bases and J by 3 bases, with 11 bases between the two germline ends. The CDR3 runs to 14 residues. Germline V lookup: CDR1 LNHNV, CDR2 YYDKDF (reference sequence). The CDR3 coding sequence is TGTGCCACCAGCAGAATCGGCCTACTCTACGAGCAGTACTTC. Translated: CATSRIGLLYEQYF.

The V call is TRBV24-1, the J call TRBJ2-3; D possibly matches TRBD1 or TRBD2 (5 bases each). Trimming shortened V by 3 bases and J by 8 bases, and 11 bases separated the two germline ends. Per germline, CDR1 KGHDR and CDR2 SFDVKD. The CDR3 spans 13 residues. The CDR3 loop reads CATSDTGDVTQYF. CDR3 bases: TGTGCCACCAGTGATACTGGGGACGTTACGCAGTATTTT.

This chain connects TRBV24-1 to TRBJ2-1; D gene unclear. CDR3 length: 14 residues. V was trimmed by 2 bases and J by 4 bases, leaving 8 bases between them. The V gene's germline CDR1 is KGHDR and CDR2 SFDVKD. The CDR3 bases are TGTGCCACCAGTGATTCGTCAGTATACAATGAGCAGTTCTTC. Its translation: CATSDSSVYNEQFF.

This chain joins TRBV19 and TRBJ1-1, with a weak D call TRBD1 (5 bases). This CDR3 comprises 16 residues. CDR1 and CDR2 (germline): LNHDA, SQIVND (reference sequence). V was cut by 3 bases and J by 4 bases, with 18 bases left in between. CDR3 region: CASSMSLGGLGTEAFF. CDR3 DNA: TGTGCCAGTAGTATGTCCTTGGGGGGTTTGGGCACTGAAGCTTTCTTT.

J is TRBJ1-6 and V is TRBV20-1; D perhaps matches TRBD1 (5 bases). The CDR3 consists of 21 residues. With 1 base removed from V and 4 bases from J, the gap between germline ends came to 29 bases. The germline CDR1 and CDR2 sequences are DFQATT and SNEGSKA (reference sequence). CDR3 sequence reads: CSARVGPDKDSPWGYNSPLHF. CDR3 nucleotides: TGCAGTGCTAGAGTAGGACCAGACAAGGATTCACCTTGGGGGTATAATTCACCCCTCCACTTT.

J is TRBJ2-1 and V is TRBV28; 13 bases fit TRBD2. In germline, CDR1 is MDHEN, CDR2 SYDVKM. The CDR3 covers 17 residues. With 6 bases clipped from V and 2 bases from J, the junction kept 7 bases outside the gene matches. CDR3 nucleotide sequence: TGTGCCAGCAGCCCAGGACTAGCGGGAGAGACCTACAATGAGCAGTTCTTC. Translating it yields CASSPGLAGETYNEQFF.

The chain couples TRBV15 to TRBJ2-2, with 8 bases lining up with TRBD2. The V segment lost 8 bases and the J segment 3 bases; nucleotides outside the gene matches: 8. Germline CDR1 and CDR2: LNHNV and YYDKDF (reference sequence). The CDR3 runs 15 residues. The DNA for the CDR3 is TGTGCCACCCAGCAAGCGGGGGCAGACACCGGGGAGCTGTTTTTT. Translated: CATQQAGADTGELFF.

Here the CDR3 reads CASRLGGTGESYEQYF. DNA for the CDR3: TGTGCCAGCAGGCTGGGGGGGACAGGAGAATCCTACGAGCAGTACTTC. This rearrangement joins TRBV27 to TRBJ2-7; D is possibly TRBD1 (8 bases). The CDR3 contains 16 residues. V was shortened by 6 bases and J by 1 base, with 19 bases between the two germline ends. Per germline, CDR1 MNHEY and CDR2 SMNVEV (reference sequence).

The V gene is TRBV9, the J gene TRBJ2-3; TRBD2 matches at 7 bases. The trim removed 0 bases at V and 8 bases at J, leaving 3 bases unmatched. This CDR3 comprises 13 residues. Germline-derived CDR1 and CDR2 are SGDLS and YYNGEE. The CDR3 region has the DNA TGTGCCAGCAGCGTAGTAACTAGCGCTACGCAGTATTTT. It yields the protein CASSVVTSATQYF. The entire variable domain, with the rest obtained from reference TRBV9 and TRBJ2-3, is as follows: DSGVTQTPKHLITATGQRVTLRCSPRSGDLSVYWYQQSLDQGLQFLIQYYNGEERAKGNILERFSAQQFPDLHSELNLSSLELGDSALYFCASSVVTSATQYFGPGTRLTVL.

This clonotype was found once. The genes are TRBV15 and TRBJ1-5, with D maybe TRBD1 (5 bases). Looked up from germline, CDR1 is LNHNV and CDR2 is YYDKDF (reference sequence). The ends were cut back, 0 bases at V and 4 bases at J, with 10 bases in the middle. The CDR3 sequence is 15 residues long. The CDR3 loop is CATSRDRNRNQPQHF. CDR3 DNA: TGTGCCACCAGCAGAGATCGGAACAGGAATCAGCCCCAGCATTTT. The complete variable domain, with remaining parts taken from reference TRBV15 and TRBJ1-5, reads DAMVIQNPRYQVTQFGKPVTLSCSQTLNHNVMYWYQQKSSQAPKLLFHYYDKDFNNEADTPDNFQSRRPNTSFCFLDIRSPGLGDTAMYLCATSRDRNRNQPQHFGDGTRLSIL.

The chain has TRBV3-1 and TRBJ2-3, with 10 bases lining up with TRBD2. CDR3 length: 18 amino acids. Germline assignment: CDR1 LGHDT and CDR2 YNNKEL (reference sequence). The ends lost 1 base at V and 4 bases at J; junction bases unmatched: 11. The CDR3 nucleotides are TGTGCCAGCAGCCAAGGGATCGGCCTAGCGGGGGCCTCAGATACGCAGTATTTT. Its translation is CASSQGIGLAGASDTQYF.

The chain recombines TRBV6-5 with TRBJ1-1; a possible D gene is TRBD1 (5 bases). Trimming pared 0 bases from V and 0 bases from J, leaving 17 bases between. The CDR3 consists of 18 residues. The germline gives CDR1 MNHEY, CDR2 SVGAGI. CDR3 amino acids: CASSYSSRGSSLNTEAFF. Here the CDR3 DNA reads TGTGCCAGCAGTTACTCGAGTAGGGGCTCAAGCTTGAACACTGAAGCTTTCTTT.

The rearrangement uses TRBV6-2 or TRBV6-3 and TRBJ2-2; 8 bases map to TRBD1. The V gene's germline CDR1 is MNHEY and CDR2 SVGEGT. The CDR3 is made up of 14 amino acids. The V segment lost 5 bases and the J segment 7 bases; nucleotides outside the gene matches: 6. The DNA for the CDR3 is TGTGCCAGCAGTAAACGACAGGGGCACGGGGAGCTGTTTTTT. Its protein product is CASSKRQGHGELFF.

The chain is built from TRBV2 and TRBJ1-1; D perhaps matches TRBD1 (5 bases). Trimming removed 10 bases at V and 1 base at J, with 10 bases between. There are 12 residues in the CDR3. Per germline, CDR1 SNHLY and CDR2 FYNNEI. The CDR3 DNA sequence: TGTGCCACCATGGGGGAGAACACTGAAGCTTTCTTT. Encoded protein: CATMGENTEAFF.

This chain joins TRBV11-1 and TRBJ1-1, with D uncertain. This CDR3 spans 15 amino acids. Germline loops: CDR1 SGHAT, CDR2 FQDESV (reference sequence). With 1 base removed from V and 0 bases from J, the gap between germline ends came to 9 bases. This chain's CDR3 is CASSLDAGMNTEAFF. CDR3 nucleotide sequence: TGTGCCAGCAGCTTAGATGCCGGTATGAACACTGAAGCTTTCTTT.

The V call is TRBV4-3, the J call TRBJ2-2; D uncertain. Germline CDR1 reads LGHNA; CDR2 reads YSLEER. CDR3 length: 16 amino acids. Between the trimmed V and J ends, which lost 0 bases and 0 bases, there was a span of 8 bases. Here the CDR3 DNA reads TGCGCCAGCAGCCAAGATCTGGCATCGAACACCGGGGAGCTGTTTTTT. Translating it yields CASSQDLASNTGELFF.

This clonotype was seen just once. The chain links TRBV30 to TRBJ2-1; 8 bases align to TRBD2. The CDR3 covers 15 residues. The V gene end was trimmed by 3 bases and the J gene end by 0 bases; junction bases not matched to a gene: 4. Germline V gene sequence: CDR1 GTSNPN, CDR2 SVGIG (reference sequence). CDR3 amino acids: CAWRATSGSYNEQFF. CDR3 nucleotides: TGTGCCTGGAGAGCAACTAGCGGCTCCTACAATGAGCAGTTCTTC.

This clonotype was observed a single time. The chain carries TRBV4-2 and TRBJ1-1; D gene unclear. The CDR3 runs 14 residues. V was trimmed by 3 bases and J by 3 bases, leaving 11 bases between them. Germline CDR1 reads LGHNA; CDR2 reads YNFKEQ. The DNA of the CDR3 is TGTGCCAGCAGCCATCAAAGTTCCTACACTGAAGCTTTCTTT. Translated: CASSHQSSYTEAFF.

The chain combines TRBV19 with TRBJ2-1, with no clear D. The CDR3 loop spans 14 amino acids. The germline gives CDR1 LNHDA, CDR2 SQIVND (reference sequence). The V end lost 3 bases, the J end lost 3 bases, and 9 bases lay between the germline ends. The CDR3 region has the DNA TGTGCCAGTAGTATGGATAGAGACTACAATGAGCAGTTCTTC. Translated, it gives CASSMDRDYNEQFF.

The rearrangement links TRBV24-1 to TRBJ2-1; D ambiguous. In germline, CDR1 is KGHDR, CDR2 SFDVKD. This CDR3 is built from 16 residues. Trimming pared 5 bases from V and 9 bases from J, leaving 22 bases between. The DNA for the CDR3 is TGTGCCACCAGTGCCTCACGTAACGGGCTCCTGGTTGAGCAGTTCTTC. Translating it yields CATSASRNGLLVEQFF.

In regard to this clonotype: A junction boundary mismatches the germline segment, possibly from a read error. V usage is TRBV11-1 and J usage is TRBJ2-3; 11 bases are shared with TRBD2. In germline, CDR1 is SGHAT, CDR2 FQDESV (reference sequence). The CDR3 sequence is 16 residues long. CDR3 protein: CASSVGTSGHTDTRYF. CDR3 nucleotides: TGTGCCAGCAGCGTCGGGACTAGCGGCCACACAGATACGCGGTATTTT.

J is TRBJ2-5 and V is TRBV6-5; D perhaps matches TRBD1 (6 bases). The ends were cut back, 2 bases at V and 7 bases at J, with 29 bases in the middle. The CDR3 consists of 19 residues. Per the germline V gene, CDR1 is MNHEY and CDR2 is SVGAGI. The CDR3 DNA reads TGTGCCAGCAGTTACCAGGGGCCTCAGTTGACAGCCTCCCTTGGGACCCAGTACTTC. It yields the protein CASSYQGPQLTASLGTQYF.

The V call is TRBV15, the J call TRBJ1-2, with D possibly TRBD1 on 6 matching bases. With 0 bases removed from V and 8 bases from J, the gap between germline ends came to 22 bases. The length of the CDR3 is 17 residues. The germline V gene has CDR1 LNHNV and CDR2 YYDKDF (reference sequence). CDR3 DNA: TGTGCCACCAGCAGAGATTTCTCCAGGACAGTCGAGGCGGGCTACACCTTC. Translating gives CATSRDFSRTVEAGYTF.